One sample yielded the 18 T cell receptor beta chains listed below, sequenced in a study of metastatic and nonmetastatic thyroid tumors. With MiXCR, TCRdb called clones anew from the PCR reads. The top ten hold about 6% of the sample, which has more than 65,000 clones, about 14% seen once. No patient had received any treatment before thyroid surgery. The sequenced sample consisted of blood. The source is a male donor with papillary thyroid cancer or a benign thyroid nodule (not recorded which). Some clones in this sample may be carry-over from other donors' samples.

This clone was observed a handful of times. This may be a read error: a much more frequent sequence differs by one nucleotide. V usage is TRBV29-1 and J usage is TRBJ2-1, with a possible D match to TRBD2 (5 bases). Germline assignment: CDR1 SQVTM and CDR2 ANQGSEA. The length of the CDR3 is 10 residues. Trimming removed 8 bases at V and 7 bases at J, with 9 bases between. CDR3 DNA: TGCAGCTGCGGGTTTAATGAGCAGTTCTTC. Protein product: CSCGFNEQFF.

This clone showed up many times. This clone may be a read error of a much larger clone one base away. The chain combines TRBV5-6 with TRBJ1-3, with TRBD1 matching over 7 bases. The CDR3 runs to 14 residues. CDR1 is SGHDT and CDR2 is YYEEEE in the germline V gene. CDR3 region: CAGSLGQTRNTIYF. For the CDR3, the DNA is TGTGCCGGCAGCTTGGGACAGACAAGAAACACCATATATTTT.

This clone has more than one count but fewer than ten. With a much larger clone just one base away, this may be a read error. The rearrangement links TRBV6-1 to TRBJ2-7; no reliable D call. The V gene lost 9 bases and the J gene lost 4 bases, with 4 bases spanning the gap. CDR1 MNHNS and CDR2 SASEGT come from the germline V gene. CDR3 length: 9 amino acids. This CDR3 is CARVYEQYF. In DNA, the CDR3 is TGTGCCAGGGTTTACGAGCAGTACTTC.

Comment on this clone: Since a much larger clone is just one base distant, this may be a read error. Other DNA sequences within the sample encode an identical CDR3. The chain uses TRBV29-1 and TRBJ2-3, with D maybe TRBD2 (6 bases). Germline CDR1 SQVTM, CDR2 ANQGSEA. The CDR3 has 14 residues. Trimming removed 3 bases at V and 2 bases at J, with 12 bases between. CDR3 protein: CSVDVGGFTDTQYF. The CDR3 DNA reads as TGCAGCGTTGACGTGGGAGGCTTCACAGATACGCAGTATTTT.

This clone was seen ten or more times. The rearrangement links TRBV4-2 to TRBJ2-2; a possible D gene is TRBD1 (5 bases). Deletions cut 1 base from V and 2 bases from J, with 11 bases between. The CDR3 consists of 16 residues. Germline values: CDR1 LGHNA, CDR2 YNFKEQ. CDR3 amino acids: CASSQGSGANTGELFF. The CDR3 nucleotides read TGTGCCAGCAGCCAAGGGTCTGGGGCCAACACCGGGGAGCTGTTTTTT.

This clone was seen many times. V is TRBV11-1 and J is TRBJ2-4; 7 bases align to TRBD2. CDR1 and CDR2 from the germline V gene are SGHAT and FQDESV (reference sequence). This CDR3 region has 16 residues. V shed 5 bases, J shed 2 bases, and the junction held 9 bases outside the gene matches. Written as DNA, the CDR3 is TGTGCCAGCAGCCGAGGACTAGAGCGGACCAAAAACATTCAGTACTTC. The encoded protein is CASSRGLERTKNIQYF.

In regard to this clone: A much larger clonotype is one base distant, so this may be a read error. The same CDR3 is also encoded by other DNA sequences in this sample. The chain carries TRBV29-1 and TRBJ2-5; 11 bases fit TRBD2. Germline CDR1 SQVTM, CDR2 ANQGSEA. The CDR3 has 16 residues. The ends lost 4 bases at V and 2 bases at J; junction bases unmatched: 9. CDR3 protein: CSVVGTSGELQETQYF. Written as DNA, the CDR3 is TGCAGCGTTGTGGGGACTAGCGGTGAGCTACAAGAGACCCAGTACTTC.

In this sample, this clone turned up many times. V is TRBV10-3 and J is TRBJ1-1; a weak D match, TRBD1 (6 bases). Trimming took 0 bases from V and 4 from J, leaving 15 bases between them. Germline-derived CDR1 and CDR2 are ENHRY and SYGVKD. This CDR3 is built from 16 residues. In DNA form, the CDR3 reads TGTGCCATCAGTGAGTCGCTCGCAGGGGAGGGCACTGAAGCTTTCTTT. It specifies CAISESLAGEGTEAFF.

The chain links TRBV30 to TRBJ2-1; 9 nucleotides align to TRBD2. V shed 0 bases, J shed 4 bases, and the junction held 7 bases outside the gene matches. Germline V gene sequence: CDR1 GTSNPN, CDR2 SVGIG (reference sequence). The CDR3 runs to 16 residues. The CDR3 nucleotides are TGTGCCTGGAGTGTAGGGACTAGCCCCAAATACAATGAGCAGTTCTTC. Residues: CAWSVGTSPKYNEQFF.

At least ten counts were recorded for this clone. The chain joins TRBV2 to TRBJ2-7; D call uncertain. Germline CDR1 and CDR2: SNHLY and FYNNEI. Trimming stripped 7 bases from V and 2 bases from J, with 15 bases between. This CDR3 is 14 amino acids long. CDR3 bases: TGTGCCAGCACCCCCCTGACTCTCCCCTACGAGCAGTACTTC. Its translation: CASTPLTLPYEQYF.

The gene calls are TRBV24-1 and TRBJ2-2; D is unclear. The germline gives CDR1 KGHDR, CDR2 SFDVKD. V was shortened by 0 bases and J by 1 base, with 8 bases between the two germline ends. CDR3 size: 16 residues. The CDR3 DNA sequence: TGTGCCACCAGTGATTTGGGCAGACAGAACACCGGGGAGCTGTTTTTT. Its protein is CATSDLGRQNTGELFF.

This clone appeared many times. This chain connects TRBV10-2 to TRBJ2-2; 7 bases match TRBD1. Trimming at V came to 6 bases and at J to 7 bases, leaving 5 bases not matched to a gene. The germline V gene has CDR1 WSHSY and CDR2 SAAADI. This CDR3 is 13 amino acids long. CDR3 in DNA: TGCGCCAGCAGGACAGGGATGGGCGGGGAGCTGTTTTTT. Its translation is CASRTGMGGELFF.

This clone turned up a few times. The CDR3 bases are TGTGCCAGCAGTCAACTAGCGGGGACAAGATCCTACAATGAGCAGTTCTTC. Residues: CASSQLAGTRSYNEQFF. The gene calls are TRBV27 and TRBJ2-1; 10 nucleotides agree with TRBD2. The CDR3 extends over 17 amino acids. Trimming at V came to 5 bases and at J to 1 base, leaving 8 bases not matched to a gene. The V gene's germline CDR1 is MNHEY and CDR2 SMNVEV (reference sequence).

This clone was observed many times. The chain's CDR3 is CSAEGLAGVDEQFF. In nucleotides, the CDR3 is TGCAGTGCGGAGGGACTAGCGGGAGTTGATGAGCAGTTCTTC. The V and J genes are TRBV20-1 and TRBJ2-1, with 14 bases matching TRBD2. Germline CDR1 reads DFQATT; CDR2 reads SNEGSKA (reference sequence). The CDR3 contains 14 residues. The V segment lost 6 bases and the J segment 8 bases; nucleotides outside the gene matches: 6.

This clone was recorded a few times. The junction shows a germline mismatch at one end, possibly a read error. The V call is TRBV10-1, the J call TRBJ2-2; 7 positions agree with TRBD1. Germline CDR1 is WNHNN and CDR2 is SYGVQD (reference sequence). CDR3 length: 14 amino acids. This CDR3 reads CANSAGTESGELFF. The CDR3 DNA follows: TGCGCCAACAGTGCCGGGACAGAATCCGGCGAGCTGTTTTTT.

This clone was found many times. V and J are TRBV24-1 and TRBJ1-3, with TRBD1 matching 7 bases. Looked up from germline, CDR1 is KGHDR and CDR2 is SFDVKD. The CDR3 totals 14 residues. Unmatched junction bases numbered 4, after V lost 9 bases and J lost 0 bases. CDR3 in amino acids: CATRQGNSGNTIYF. Here the CDR3 DNA reads TGTGCCACCCGACAGGGTAACTCTGGAAACACCATATATTTT.

This clone was seen a few times. CDR3 nucleotides: TGCGCCAGCAGCTTGACTAGCGGGAGGGTCTACGAGCAGTACTTC. It translates to CASSLTSGRVYEQYF. This sequence joins TRBV5-1 and TRBJ2-7, with 13 bases identical to TRBD2. Germline V gives CDR1 SGHRS, CDR2 YFSETQ. This CDR3 contains 15 residues. J lost 3 bases, V lost 1 base, and 1 base had no gene match.

This clone was observed many times. The chain employs TRBV18 and TRBJ1-1, with D unresolved. Trimming left V 4 bases short and J 0 bases short, with 6 bases between. This CDR3 contains 13 residues. The V gene's germline CDR1 is KGHSH and CDR2 LQKENI. The CDR3 is CASSQSVNTEAFF. CDR3 sequence (DNA): TGTGCCAGCTCACAGTCGGTGAACACTGAAGCTTTCTTT.